This T cell receptor (beta chain) derives from a study of breast tumors, draining lymph nodes, adjacent tissues. TCRdb analysed the multiplex PCR reads with MiXCR anew, one entry per CDR3 protein. The sample holds approximately 170,000 distinct CDR3 sequences, around a third seen once. The germline V and J ends were trimmed by 1 base and 0 bases, with 7 bases remaining between them. The CDR3 is 14 amino acids. Germline assignment: CDR1 SGHDT and CDR2 YYEEEE. The lymph nodes were axillary draining lymph nodes from breast cancer patients. Overall study results and limits: That most tumor T cells come from lymph nodes remained unproven.

On this clonotype itself: Its antigen is as yet unknown.

This chain joins TRBV5-6 and TRBJ1-1; tentative D call: TRBD1 (5 bases). What was sequenced was axillary lymph node tissue. The TCR was taken from a female donor with breast cancer. Some clones in this sample may be carry-over from other donors' samples. The CDR3 coding sequence is TGTGCCAGCAGCTTGCGGGGGTTGAACACTGAAGCTTTCTTT. The encoded protein is CASSLRGLNTEAFF.